One sample yielded the 3 T cell receptor beta chains listed below, sequenced in a study of neurological immune-mediated disorders. TCRdb used MiXCR to reprocess the 5' RACE reads, holding one entry per CDR3 protein. The sample consists of around 50,000 distinct CDR3 sequences, around 4% of them appearing once. Input material: PBMCs. The receptors originated from a man aged 55-75 years with multiple sclerosis.

J is TRBJ1-1 and V is TRBV9; weak D call: TRBD1 (6 bases). The CDR3 contains 13 residues. CDR1 SGDLS and CDR2 YYNGEE come from the germline V gene. V was pared by 2 bases and J by 5 bases, with 10 bases between. CDR3 amino acids: CASSVSQGTEAFF. CDR3 DNA: TGTGCCAGCAGCGTGAGCCAGGGGACTGAAGCTTTCTTT.

This clonotype was observed at least ten times. V gene TRBV2 combines with J gene TRBJ2-3; TRBD1 or TRBD2 may be the D gene (5 bases each). The V gene lost 9 bases and the J gene lost 0 bases, with 13 bases spanning the gap. Germline V lookup: CDR1 SNHLY, CDR2 FYNNEI. The CDR3 consists of 14 residues. This chain's CDR3 is CARGTSTSTDTQYF. CDR3 DNA: TGTGCCAGAGGGACGTCTACTAGCACAGATACGCAGTATTTT. The variable domain in full, completed from reference TRBV2 and TRBJ2-3, reads EPEVTQTPSHQVTQMGQEVILRCVPISNHLYFYWYRQILGQKVEFLVSFYNNEISEKSEIFDDQFSVERPDGSNFTLKIRSTKLEDSAMYFCARGTSTSTDTQYFGPGTRLTVL.

This clonotype turned up a few times. The V call is TRBV10-3, the J call TRBJ2-1; D gene uncertain. The germline V gene encodes CDR1 ENHRY and CDR2 SYGVKD. The CDR3 contains 17 residues. Trimming took 6 bases from V and 2 from J, leaving 20 bases between them. The CDR3 DNA sequence: TGTGCCATCAGCCCAACCTCAAACATGGCCCCCTACAATGAGCAGTTCTTC. Amino acids: CAISPTSNMAPYNEQFF.